The 21 T cell receptor beta chains listed next were all sequenced from one sample in a study of blood T cells in healthy people across ages. Combining a sample-barcoded 5' primer with a J-beta primer mix, a second PCR ran for about 7 to 12 cycles. Via MiXCR, TCRdb re-called the 5' RACE reads, giving one row per CDR3 protein. The sample has about 1.4 million distinct CDR3 sequences, around 59% seen once; the top ten hold over 5.5%. The sequenced sample consisted of blood. All receptors come from a man between 18 and 35 years old in good health.

This chain connects TRBV30 to TRBJ2-4; possibly TRBD1 for D (5 bases). With the DNA end fitting TRBJ2-7 better, the J assignment may be wrong. This CDR3 is built from 14 residues. The germline CDR1 and CDR2 sequences are GTSNPN and SVGIG (reference sequence). Here the CDR3 reads CAWSPGHPLNEQYF. CDR3 nucleotides: TGTGCCTGGAGCCCCGGACATCCACTAAACGAGCAGTACTTC.

In its sample, this clonotype was seen a few times. The gene calls are TRBV7-2 and TRBJ2-4; D call uncertain. The CDR3 contains 16 residues. The germline V gene encodes CDR1 SGHTA and CDR2 FQGNSA. Between the trimmed V and J ends, which lost 5 bases and 0 bases, there was a span of 14 bases. CDR3 DNA: TGTGCCAGCAGCCCCCCGCGAACCATAGCCAAAAACATTCAGTACTTC. Protein product: CASSPPRTIAKNIQYF.

This clonotype was counted only a few times. The V and J genes are TRBV3-1 and TRBJ2-7; D is uncertain. The CDR3 covers 11 residues. Germline V CDR1 and CDR2: LGHDT, YNNKEL (reference sequence). Trimming removed 2 bases from V and 6 bases from J, with 5 bases in between. In nucleotides, the CDR3 is TGTGCCAGCAGCCAAACCGGCGAGCAGTACTTC. It specifies CASSQTGEQYF.

The chain joins TRBV28 to TRBJ2-5; tentative D call: TRBD2 (6 bases). CDR3 length equals 15 residues. The V end lost 3 bases, the J end lost 0 bases, and 11 bases lay between the germline ends. CDR1 and CDR2 from the germline V gene are MDHEN and SYDVKM. The CDR3 region is CASSFGGGNQETQYF. The CDR3 nucleotides are TGTGCCAGCAGTTTTGGTGGGGGGAACCAAGAGACCCAGTACTTC.

The V gene is TRBV7-9, the J gene TRBJ1-4; D is unresolved. Deletions cut 1 base from V and 4 bases from J, with 10 bases between. The CDR3 loop spans 15 amino acids. Germline-derived CDR1 and CDR2 are SEHNR and FQNEAQ (reference sequence). The CDR3, as DNA: TGTGCCAGCAGCTTAGGTCCTGGGATTAATGAAAAACTGTTTTTT. It translates to CASSLGPGINEKLFF.

The chain is built from TRBV20-1 and TRBJ2-3, with D possibly TRBD2 on 6 matching bases. The CDR3 sequence is 15 residues long. V was cut by 3 bases and J by 1 base, with 14 bases left in between. Germline V CDR1 and CDR2: DFQATT, SNEGSKA (reference sequence). In DNA form, the CDR3 reads TGCAGTGCTAGGAAGGTGGGACTCGGCACAGATACGCAGTATTTT. Its protein product is CSARKVGLGTDTQYF.

V usage is TRBV11-2 and J usage is TRBJ2-1, with 7 bases identical to TRBD2. This CDR3 is 16 amino acids long. CDR1 is SGHAT and CDR2 is FQNNGV in the germline V gene. J lost 0 bases, V lost 4 bases, and 6 bases had no gene match. As DNA, the CDR3 is TGTGCCAGCAGCTCCCCTCGGGGGGTCTCCTACAATGAGCAGTTCTTC. It yields the protein CASSSPRGVSYNEQFF.

V is TRBV25-1 and J is TRBJ1-6; 9 nucleotides match TRBD1. The V segment lost 1 base and the J segment 5 bases; nucleotides outside the gene matches: 3. CDR1 is MGHDK, CDR2 SYGVNS, per germline. The CDR3 consists of 16 residues. The CDR3 protein is CASSELWTGDNSPLHF. The CDR3 nucleotides read TGTGCCAGCAGTGAATTATGGACAGGGGATAATTCACCCCTCCACTTT.

This chain connects TRBV6-1 to TRBJ2-2, with D uncertain. Germline CDR1 MNHNS, CDR2 SASEGT. The germline V and J ends were trimmed by 7 bases and 7 bases, with 10 bases remaining between them. The CDR3 extends over 12 amino acids. The CDR3 coding sequence is TGTGCCAGCACCGAGTTGATCGGGGAGCTGTTTTTT. Amino acid sequence: CASTELIGELFF.

CDR3 sequence (DNA): TGTGCCAGCTCACCACCACCCGGGGGGCACACTGAAGCTTTCTTT. Residues: CASSPPPGGHTEAFF. This chain connects TRBV18 to TRBJ1-1; perhaps TRBD1 as D (6 bases). In germline, CDR1 is KGHSH, CDR2 LQKENI. The CDR3 has 15 amino acids. With 0 bases removed from V and 3 bases from J, the gap between germline ends came to 11 bases.

This clonotype was seen a few times. The chain uses TRBV11-2 and TRBJ2-7; TRBD1 is a possible D gene (6 bases). Germline V gene sequence: CDR1 SGHAT, CDR2 FQNNGV. Trimming stripped 6 bases from V and 2 bases from J, with 11 bases between. CDR3 length: 13 residues. CDR3 in amino acids: CASRPGQTYEQYF. CDR3 bases: TGTGCCAGCAGACCCGGACAGACCTACGAGCAGTACTTC.

This clonotype was seen a single time. The genes are TRBV5-8 and TRBJ1-2, with D possibly TRBD1 on 6 matching bases. This CDR3 is 15 amino acids long. Germline CDR1 SGHTS, CDR2 YDEGEE. With 9 bases removed from V and 4 bases from J, the gap between germline ends came to 22 bases. The CDR3 sequence: CATGETGGLGYGYTF. DNA for the CDR3: TGTGCCACGGGAGAGACAGGAGGGCTCGGCTATGGCTACACCTTC. Full variable domain (remainder filled in from reference TRBV5-8 and TRBJ1-2): EAGVTQSPTHLIKTRGQQATLRCSPISGHTSVYWYQQALGLGLQFLLWYDEGEERNRGNFPPRFSGRQFPNYSSELNVNALELEDSALYLCATGETGGLGYGYTFGSGTRLTVV.

This chain joins TRBV2 and TRBJ2-7; D possibly corresponds to TRBD2 (10 bases). The J call could be wrong; TRBJ2-5 is a better fit for the DNA end. Germline CDR1 and CDR2: SNHLY and FYNNEI. CDR3 length: 13 residues. The CDR3 spells CARTSGTGETQYF. CDR3 bases: TGTGCCAGAACTAGCGGGACAGGGGAGACCCAGTACTTC.

The chain joins TRBV27 to TRBJ2-7; TRBD1 matches 8 bases. The germline CDR1 and CDR2 sequences are MNHEY and SMNVEV (reference sequence). The CDR3 is 15 amino acids. The trim removed 3 bases at V and 7 bases at J, leaving 11 bases unmatched. The CDR3 loop reads CASSFSNQGAGEQYF. The DNA for the CDR3 is TGTGCCAGCAGTTTTTCGAATCAGGGGGCCGGGGAGCAGTACTTC.

V is TRBV25-1 and J is TRBJ1-2, with no clear D. V lost 6 bases, J lost 6 bases, and 20 bases lay in between. This CDR3 has 15 amino acids. Looked up from germline, CDR1 is MGHDK and CDR2 is SYGVNS. CDR3 DNA sequence: TGTGCCAGCAGCGGACCCACCGACGGAAACAATGGCTACACCTTC. This codes for CASSGPTDGNNGYTF.

In this sample, this clonotype turned up a few times. V gene TRBV6-5 combines with J gene TRBJ2-7; D is undetermined. This CDR3 has 13 amino acids. V was cut by 7 bases and J by 0 bases, with 10 bases left in between. The V gene's germline CDR1 is MNHEY and CDR2 SVGAGI. The CDR3 protein is CASISRSSYEQYF. The CDR3 coding sequence is TGTGCCAGCATCTCCCGGTCCTCCTACGAGCAGTACTTC.

The rearrangement uses TRBV7-9 and TRBJ1-1, with D maybe TRBD1 (6 bases). The CDR3 loop spans 14 amino acids. V was cut by 7 bases and J by 0 bases, with 12 bases left in between. CDR1 is SEHNR and CDR2 is FQNEAQ in the germline V gene (reference sequence). For the CDR3, the DNA is TGTGCCAGCAAGGGGGGTCCCCTGAACACTGAAGCTTTCTTT. Its translation is CASKGGPLNTEAFF.

The V call is TRBV4-1, the J call TRBJ1-5; 9 bases fit TRBD1. Trimming at V came to 3 bases and at J to 5 bases, leaving 14 bases not matched to a gene. The CDR3 contains 18 residues. The V gene's germline CDR1 is MGHRA and CDR2 YSYEKL. CDR3 residues: CASSHLVLSDRGDQPQHF. In nucleotides, the CDR3 is TGCGCCAGCAGCCATCTCGTCTTAAGCGACAGGGGGGATCAGCCCCAGCATTTT.

This clonotype turned up a few times. The chain combines TRBV12-3 or TRBV12-4 with TRBJ1-2; D is unclear. The CDR3 loop spans 14 amino acids. Trimming cost V 6 bases and J 3 bases, with 14 bases left between them. As DNA, the CDR3 is TGTGCCAGCAGGACCACACAAGGCTACTATGGCTACACCTTC. Translating it yields CASRTTQGYYGYTF.

The chain uses TRBV7-9 and TRBJ1-1, with D perhaps matching TRBD1 (6 bases). Germline V gives CDR1 SEHNR, CDR2 FQNEAQ (reference sequence). V was clipped by 4 bases and J by 1 base, with 13 bases between them. CDR3 size: 15 residues. CDR3 in DNA: TGTGCCAGCAGCTCGGCCGGGACAAGGAACACTGAAGCTTTCTTT. Residues: CASSSAGTRNTEAFF.

This chain links TRBV12-3 or TRBV12-4 with TRBJ1-1; D might be TRBD1 (6 bases). This CDR3 spans 14 amino acids. Between the trimmed V and J ends, which lost 6 bases and 1 base, there was a span of 12 bases. CDR3 DNA sequence: TGTGCCAGCAGAGGCAAACAGGGGAACACTGAAGCTTTCTTT. This codes for CASRGKQGNTEAFF.